This TCR beta chain was obtained from a study of response to subunit inactivated influenza vaccine. Findings and limits, study-wide: It was suggested by the authors that few new T cells are recruited by each seasonal influenza vaccination.

As concerns this clonotype: Antigen: not known.

The germline V gene encodes CDR1 MNHEY and CDR2 SVGAGI. This CDR3 contains 13 residues. V lost 11 bases and J lost 4; bases outside the gene matches: 7. Via MiXCR, TCRdb re-called the RT-PCR reads, giving one row per CDR3 protein. Found here are hundreds of thousands of distinct CDR3 sequences, 14% of them singletons; the top ten hold approximately 6.5%. Specimen: PBMCs from blood, collected 14 to 15 days before vaccination. The J gene is TRBJ2-1, the V gene TRBV6-5, with 8 nucleotides matching TRBD1. This clonotype was obtained from a man in his fifties who received an inactivated influenza vaccine. DNA for the CDR3: TGTGCCGGCGCAGGGGGCGCTTACAATGAGCAGTTCTTC. Translated: CAGAGGAYNEQFF.